This is a list of T cell receptor beta chains from one sample in a study of blood T cell repertoires in COVID-19. Repertoires were generated with immunoSEQ multiplex PCR, while TCRdb's copy carries only in-frame clones and drops some. Of around 16,000 clones listed, approximately 86% were seen once; the top ten hold around 13%. Material for sequencing was peripheral blood. The receptors originated from a human donor in a cohort sampled during active COVID-19. Both conserved end residues are trimmed from each CDR3. D genes are given only for firm matches.

v_gene,j_gene,d_gene,CDR3aa
TRBV25-1,TRBJ1-1,TRBD1,ASSEWGQGKPTEAF
TRBV10-2,TRBJ2-1,-,ASTSVGSYNEQF
TRBV9,TRBJ1-2,-,ASTEGGAWDGYT
TRBV5-1,TRBJ1-1,-,ASSSATALVAEAF
TRBV20-1,TRBJ2-7,-,SAREAYEQY
TRBV6-4,TRBJ1-1,-,ASSAGQYNTEAF
TRBV7-9,TRBJ1-5,TRBD1,ASSTTPTGEFNQPQH
TRBV5-1,TRBJ2-2,-,ASSSRHPENTGELF
TRBV6-5,TRBJ2-3,-,ASKSPAREWDTQY
TRBV18,TRBJ1-1,-,ASSPFEGDLNTEAF
TRBV6-1,TRBJ2-7,TRBD1,ASSDIFRAGGHYEQY
TRBV19,TRBJ1-4,TRBD1,ASSPTGTGVEKLF
TRBV9,TRBJ2-6,TRBD2,ASSARLAGSSGANVLT
TRBV28,TRBJ2-7,TRBD2,ASSYSGPVFSYEQY
TRBV6-2/TRBV6-3,TRBJ1-1,TRBD1,ASSPQGANTEAF
TRBV24-1,TRBJ1-4,-,ATPPGVVGEKLF
TRBV19,TRBJ1-1,-,ASSIGSRGTEAF
TRBV7-9,TRBJ2-7,-,ASRRSYEQY
TRBV11-2,TRBJ2-2,TRBD2,ASSRTSGGANTGELF
TRBV3-1/TRBV3-2,TRBJ2-2,-,ASSQVVLTGELF
TRBV5-8,TRBJ1-5,TRBD1,ASSTGQGVNQPQH
TRBV5-1,TRBJ1-2,-,ASSGQVYGYT
TRBV6-6,TRBJ2-5,-,ASSYSAGQETQY
TRBV9,TRBJ1-2,-,ASSARGAGYT
TRBV24-1,TRBJ2-7,TRBD1,ATSGSADRGNEQY
TRBV7-8,TRBJ2-1,-,ASSFGQGNEQF
TRBV6-5,TRBJ2-5,-,ATSVAFGLETQY
TRBV10-3,TRBJ2-6,-,AIAGLSGANVLT
TRBV4-1,TRBJ1-2,TRBD1,ASRLPGTGGGYT
TRBV7-2,TRBJ2-7,TRBD1,ASSLADRAYEQY
TRBV7-9,TRBJ1-1,-,ASSPTGGRAWTEAF